This is a list of T cell receptor beta chains from one sample in a study of cytomegalovirus exposure and HLA in healthy donors. Libraries were prepared by immunoSEQ multiplex PCR; TCRdb keeps only in-frame clonotypes and omits some of them. The sample has fewer than 250,000 clones, under 85% seen once. The sample was PBMCs. These TCRs come from a woman aged 45 to 65 in good health and CMV-seropositive. The CDR3 runs from the conserved cysteine through the conserved F or W. The D gene is left open where the match is weak. Part of the rows lack a size; the others show once, few, many or a class for expanded clones.

j_gene | d_gene | v_gene | abundance | CDR3aa | CDR3nt
TRBJ1-1 | . | TRBV19 | . | CASSFSGSSPRAFF | TGTGCCAGTAGTTTCTCCGGGAGTTCACCAAGGGCTTTCTTT
TRBJ1-2 | TRBD1 | TRBV4-1 | . | CASSPPAGTGGGGYTF | TGCGCCAGCAGCCCGCCTGCCGGGACAGGGGGAGGTGGCTACACCTTC
TRBJ2-1 | . | TRBV5-1 | . | CASSLLQGNEQFF | TGCGCCAGCAGCTTACTACAGGGAAATGAGCAGTTCTTC
TRBJ2-7 | TRBD2 | TRBV5-1 | . | CASSLALAGGTYEQYF | TGCGCCAGCAGCTTGGCCTTGGCGGGGGGGACCTACGAGCAATACTTC
TRBJ2-5 | . | TRBV5-1 | . | CASSLGGGDYQETQYF | TGCGCCAGCAGCTTGGGTGGCGGGGATTACCAAGAGACCCAGTACTTC
TRBJ1-4 | TRBD1 | TRBV28 | . | CASSTAGTDNEKLFF | TGTGCCAGCAGTACAGCCGGGACAGATAATGAAAAACTGTTTTTT
TRBJ1-2 | TRBD1 | TRBV27 | . | CASSPKQGADSGYTF | TGTGCCAGCAGTCCGAAACAGGGGGCGGATTCTGGCTACACCTTC
TRBJ2-1 | TRBD1 | TRBV7-2 | . | CASRPPGTGANEQFF | TGTGCCAGCAGGCCCCCGGGGACAGGGGCCAATGAGCAGTTCTTC
TRBJ2-7 | TRBD1 | TRBV9 | . | CASSVLSQGVPYEQYF | TGTGCCAGCAGCGTTTTGTCACAGGGGGTACCCTACGAGCAGTACTTC
TRBJ1-1 | . | TRBV29-1 | . | CSAGGRNTEAFF | TGCAGCGCGGGGGGTAGGAACACTGAAGCTTTCTTT
TRBJ2-6 | . | TRBV23-1 | . | CASIPGQSNSGANVLTF | TGCGCCAGCATCCCCGGACAGTCAAACTCTGGGGCCAACGTCCTGACTTTC
TRBJ1-5 | TRBD1 | TRBV7-3 | many | CASSPRYRGCNQPQHF | TGTGCCAGCAGCCCTAGGTACAGGGGGTGCAATCAGCCCCAGCATTTT
TRBJ2-3 | TRBD2 | TRBV18 | . | CASSPYPTAGSTDTQYF | TGTGCCAGCTCACCATACCCGACAGCGGGGAGCACAGATACGCAGTATTTT
TRBJ2-3 | TRBD1 | TRBV2 | . | CASRTGTGSGTTQYF | TGTGCCAGCAGGACCGGGACAGGCTCGGGAACTACGCAGTATTTT
TRBJ2-1 | . | TRBV7-3 | . | CASSLNRGEQFF | TGTGCCAGCAGCCTTAATCGGGGGGAGCAGTTCTTC
TRBJ2-1 | . | TRBV20-1 | few | CSASSAGEQFF | TGCAGTGCTAGTAGTGCAGGCGAGCAGTTCTTC
TRBJ2-1 | . | TRBV13 | once | CASNRGGLNEQFF | TGTGCCAGCAACAGGGGGGGGCTTAATGAGCAGTTCTTC
TRBJ2-1 | TRBD2 | TRBV18 | . | CASSQLAGGDNEQFF | TGTGCCAGCTCACAACTAGCGGGGGGTGACAATGAGCAGTTCTTC
TRBJ2-3 | . | TRBV6-6 | . | CASSYSNTRRDTQYF | TGCGCCAGCAGTTACTCGAATACTAGGCGGGATACGCAGTATTTT
TRBJ1-1 | . | TRBV6-5 | . | CASSRGGDTEAFF | TGTGCCAGCAGCCGGGGGGGGGACACTGAAGCTTTCTTT
TRBJ2-7 | . | TRBV18 | . | CASSSTRESTGGQYF | TGTGCCAGCTCATCCACCCGCGAATCGACCGGGGGGCAGTACTTC
TRBJ2-1 | . | TRBV7-9 | . | CASSLGLGPYNEQFF | TGTGCCAGCAGCTTAGGGCTGGGCCCCTACAATGAGCAGTTCTTC
TRBJ2-7 | TRBD2 | TRBV10-3 | . | CAISESVAGVYEQYF | TGTGCCATCAGTGAGTCAGTAGCGGGGGTCTACGAGCAGTACTTC